A selection of T cell receptor beta chains follows, all from one sample in a study of shared clonotypes between healthy human individuals. The table came from immunoSEQ multiplex PCR; TCRdb's copy has only in-frame clones and leaves some out. Of around 2,000,000 clones in the sample, about 95% were seen once. Sequenced: naive CD8+ T cells sorted from blood. These receptors were collected from a man aged 18 to 30 in good health. Both conserved end residues are part of each CDR3. The order of the fields is D gene, V gene, clone size, J gene, CDR3 DNA, CDR3 protein. A D gene is named only where the DNA matches it firmly. Some rows mark clone size as missing; the rest say once, few, many or name a class of expanded clone.

>TRBD1|TRBV5-1|NA|TRBJ2-7
TGCGCCAGCAGCGCCGGGACAGGAACTGCCTACGAGCAGTACTTC
CASSAGTGTAYEQYF
>NA|TRBV15|NA|TRBJ2-1
TGTGCCACCAGCGAGGGGGTCAATGGGTACAATGAGCAGTTCTTC
CATSEGVNGYNEQFF
>TRBD1|TRBV27|NA|TRBJ2-7
TGTGCCAGCAGTTTTGGGACAGGGGGCCGCGAGCAGTACTTC
CASSFGTGGREQYF
>TRBD2|TRBV7-7|NA|TRBJ2-5
TGTGCTAGCAGCTTAGTGGGTAGCGGGATTGGAGAGACCCAGTACTTC
CASSLVGSGIGETQYF
>NA|TRBV9|NA|TRBJ1-5
TGTGCCAGCAGCGCAGGATATAGCAATCAGCCCCAGCATTTT
CASSAGYSNQPQHF
>NA|TRBV5-1|NA|TRBJ2-5
TGCGCCAGCAGCCCTAGAGGGGGTTGGGAGACCCAGTACTTC
CASSPRGGWETQYF
>NA|TRBV9|NA|TRBJ2-2
TGTGCCAGCAGCGTAGAAGACCGTCCCGCCCCGTTCGGGGAGCTGTTTTTT
CASSVEDRPAPFGELFF
>NA|TRBV19|NA|TRBJ2-7
TGTGCCAGTAGTATTTTTACAGACTCCTACGAGCAGTACTTC
CASSIFTDSYEQYF
>TRBD1|TRBV2|NA|TRBJ1-5
TGTGCCAGCAGTTTAGGACAGGGACCATATAGCAATCAGCCCCAGCATTTT
CASSLGQGPYSNQPQHF
>NA|TRBV7-9|NA|TRBJ2-2
TGTGCCAGCCCCCGTATTGAAGGCCCCGGGGAGCTGTTTTTT
CASPRIEGPGELFF
>NA|TRBV9|NA|TRBJ2-3
TGTGCCAGCAGCGTTACCCGACAGACCGATACGCAGTATTTT
CASSVTRQTDTQYF
>NA|TRBV5-1|NA|TRBJ2-2
TGCGCCAGCAGCGTCGGGACCGCGAACACCGGGGAGCTGTTTTTT
CASSVGTANTGELFF
>NA|TRBV2|NA|TRBJ1-1
TGTGCCAGCAGTGATTATCTGGGAACTGAAGCTTTCTTT
CASSDYLGTEAFF
>NA|TRBV27|NA|TRBJ2-7
TGTGCCAGCAGTGCCCACACAGGGATCTACGAGCAGTACTTC
CASSAHTGIYEQYF
>NA|TRBV14|once|TRBJ2-7
TGTGCCAGCAGCCAAGAGTCCTTCCACTACGAGCAGTACTTC
CASSQESFHYEQYF
>TRBD1|TRBV4-3|NA|TRBJ1-4
TGCGCCAGCAGCCAAGATTGGGACAGTTCTAATGAAAAACTGTTTTTT
CASSQDWDSSNEKLFF
>NA|TRBV4-3|few|TRBJ1-6
TGCGCCAGCAGCCAAGATCGGGGGTATAATTCACCCCTCCACTTT
CASSQDRGYNSPLHF
>NA|TRBV27|NA|TRBJ2-7
TGTGCCAGCAGCCTGACAGGGACTATCTACGAGCAGTACTTC
CASSLTGTIYEQYF
>NA|TRBV11-3|NA|TRBJ1-4
TGTGCCAGCATCCCAGACCGGCGTGCAACTAATGAAAAACTGTTTTTT
CASIPDRRATNEKLFF
>TRBD2|TRBV7-2|NA|TRBJ2-5
TGTGCCAGCAGCTCCCTAGCGGGGGGGCCGGGGGAGACCCAGTACTTC
CASSSLAGGPGETQYF
>NA|TRBV6-5|NA|TRBJ2-1
TGTGCCAGCAGTTCCACTCCGAGCTCCTACAATGAGCAGTTCTTC
CASSSTPSSYNEQFF
>TRBD1|TRBV7-6|NA|TRBJ2-7
TGTGCCAGCAGCTTAGGGCAGGGGGCCAACGAGCAGTACTTC
CASSLGQGANEQYF
>NA|TRBV6-1|NA|TRBJ1-5
TGTGCCAGCCGGCTCCCCTATCAGCCCCAGCATTTT
CASRLPYQPQHF
>NA|TRBV28|NA|TRBJ1-2
TGTGCCAGCAGTTGGCGGGAGACTAACTATGGCTACACCTTC
CASSWRETNYGYTF
>NA|TRBV10-1|once|TRBJ1-3
TGCGCCAGCAGTGGTGGGACGGTCGACTCTGGAAACACCATATATTTT
CASSGGTVDSGNTIYF
>NA|TRBV6-5|NA|TRBJ2-5
TGTGCCAGCAGGAGACAGGAAGAGACCCAGTACTTC
CASRRQEETQYF
>TRBD2|TRBV6-5|once|TRBJ2-5
TGTGCCAGCAGGAATAGCGGGGGGGCTCTCCAGACCCAGTACTTC
CASRNSGGALQTQYF
>NA|TRBV9|NA|TRBJ1-4
TGTGCCAGCAGCGTCCCGGGTGAAAAACTGTTTTTT
CASSVPGEKLFF
>NA|TRBV4-3|NA|TRBJ2-7
TGCGCCAGCAGCCAAGTTTATTTGGGGAACCCTCGCCACGAGCAGTACTTC
CASSQVYLGNPRHEQYF
>NA|TRBV7-6|NA|TRBJ2-7
TGTGCCAGCAGCTTAGGCCCCGAACTACCGGACTCGCACTACGAGCAGTACTTC
CASSLGPELPDSHYEQYF
>NA|TRBV6-1|NA|TRBJ2-7
TGTGCCAGCGATACGGGACGAGGCTACGAGCAGTACTTC
CASDTGRGYEQYF
>NA|TRBV7-9|NA|TRBJ2-1
TGTGCCAGCAGCTTAGGAGTCACAGGGAGCGGTCCCTACAATGAGCAGTTCTTC
CASSLGVTGSGPYNEQFF
>TRBD2|TRBV7-9|NA|TRBJ2-4
TGTGCCAGCAGCTCCACTAGCGGGAGAAACATTCAGTACTTC
CASSSTSGRNIQYF
>TRBD2|TRBV7-6|NA|TRBJ2-1
TGTGCCAGCAGCGGAGAGCGGGGAGGTTCCTACAATGAGCAGTTCTTC
CASSGERGGSYNEQFF
>TRBD1|TRBV27|NA|TRBJ2-3
TGTGCCAGCAGTTTATTTTTCTTGCAGGGGGGCACAGATACGCAGTATTTT
CASSLFFLQGGTDTQYF
>TRBD2|TRBV19|once|TRBJ2-1
TGTGCCAGTACCACTCTAGCGGGGGGGCCGGTTGAGCAGTTCTTC
CASTTLAGGPVEQFF